This T cell receptor (beta chain) was retrieved from a study of blood T cells in healthy people across ages. Roughly 9.2 milliliters was the volume of peripheral blood drawn from each donor. The V and J ends lost 2 bases and 0 bases respectively, with 16 bases between them. This CDR3 contains 16 residues. CDR1 is SQVTM and CDR2 is ANQGSEA in the germline V gene. A second PCR of 7 to 11 cycles used a sample-barcoded 5' primer and a J-beta primer mix. With 12 random nucleotides, a template-switch adaptor tagged each individual cDNA molecule. TCRdb passed the 5' RACE reads through MiXCR, listing each CDR3 protein once. The sample gives over 600,000 distinct CDR3 sequences, 56% of which show up once; roughly 24% is in the top ten.

This receptor was taken from a man aged 40-49 years in good health. The source material was blood. This chain links TRBV29-1 with TRBJ1-2; D is uncertain. The DNA for the CDR3 is TGCAGCGTTGAAAACTGGGCCGTGGCTGCTAACTATGGCTACACCTTC. Encoded protein: CSVENWAVAANYGYTF.